This T cell receptor beta chain derives from a study of cytomegalovirus exposure and HLA in healthy donors. The J segment lost 3 bases and the V segment lost 1 base, leaving 4 bases of the junction unmatched. From germline, CDR1 is LNHDA and CDR2 SQIVND (reference sequence). This CDR3 is 16 amino acids long. In the PCR, 60 Vbeta and 13 Jbeta primers were used. The data were produced by immunoSEQ multiplex PCR, yet TCRdb's version contains in-frame clones alone and is incomplete. The sample lists some 190,000 clones; roughly 80% were seen once. This rearrangement joins TRBV19 to TRBJ1-5; 9 nucleotides agree with TRBD1. The sample comprised PBMCs. This sequence was found in a woman younger than 35 in good health and CMV-seronegative. CDR3 sequence: CASSIGDRVPNQPQHF. The CDR3 nucleotides read TGTGCCAGTAGTATAGGGGACAGGGTACCCAATCAGCCCCAGCATTTT.